This T cell receptor beta chain was identified during a study of pediatric ulcerative colitis. Whole-study findings and limits: Blood-rectal clonal overlap within each person was significantly higher in ulcerative colitis patients than controls.

Deletions cut 2 bases from V and 4 bases from J, with 12 bases between. The germline V gene has CDR1 SGHTA and CDR2 FQGNSA. CDR3 length: 15 amino acids. As concerns this clone: Its target is not known.

The diagnostic colonoscopy in ulcerative colitis patients preceded any immunosuppressive treatment. TCRdb's copy holds only in-frame clones and misses some; the assay was immunoSEQ multiplex PCR. The table lists 55,000 to 80,000 clones, 77% of them singletons. The sequence came from a boy under 18 with moderate ulcerative colitis. Sequenced: blood. The J gene is TRBJ1-3, the V gene TRBV7-2; D perhaps matches TRBD1 (5 bases). The CDR3 loop reads CASSLSPGMGNTIYF. The CDR3 DNA sequence: TGTGCCAGCAGCTTAAGCCCAGGGATGGGAAACACCATATATTTT.